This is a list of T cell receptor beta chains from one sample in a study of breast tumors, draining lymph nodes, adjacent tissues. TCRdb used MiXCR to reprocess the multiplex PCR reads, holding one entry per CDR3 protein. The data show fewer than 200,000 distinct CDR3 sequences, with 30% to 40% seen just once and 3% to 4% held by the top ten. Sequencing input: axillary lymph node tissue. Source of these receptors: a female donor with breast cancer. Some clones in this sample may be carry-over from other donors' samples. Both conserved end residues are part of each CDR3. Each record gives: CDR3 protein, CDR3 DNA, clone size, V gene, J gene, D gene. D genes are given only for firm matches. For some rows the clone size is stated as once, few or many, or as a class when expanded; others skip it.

CDR3: CAWTRDRGPRSGNTIYF
DNA: TGTGCCTGGACCCGGGACAGGGGCCCCCGCTCTGGAAACACCATATATTTT
size: many
V: TRBV30
J: TRBJ1-3
D: TRBD1

CDR3: CASRSGGVGETRYF
DNA: TGCGCCAGCAGATCGGGGGGGGTCGGAGAGACCCGGTACTTC
size: .
V: TRBV5-1
J: TRBJ2-5
D: TRBD2

CDR3: CSAADGRRQETQYF
DNA: TGCAGTGCTGCGGACGGTCGCCGGCAAGAGACCCAGTACTTC
size: many
V: TRBV20-1
J: TRBJ2-5
D: .

CDR3: CASSFSTATQYF
DNA: TGTGCCAGCAGCTTCAGCACAGCTACGCAGTATTTT
size: few
V: TRBV5-4
J: TRBJ2-3
D: .

CDR3: CASSLAWDRLSVNEKLFF
DNA: TGTGCCAGCAGCTTAGCCTGGGACAGGCTATCGGTTAATGAAAAACTGTTTTTT
size: .
V: TRBV7-8
J: TRBJ1-4
D: TRBD1

CDR3: CASSFLGLAGGGGRYEQYF
DNA: TGTGCCAGCAGTTTCCTCGGACTAGCGGGGGGCGGGGGTAGATACGAGCAGTACTTC
size: .
V: TRBV12-3/TRBV12-4
J: TRBJ2-7
D: TRBD2

CDR3: CATSGRDNLFNQPQHF
DNA: TGTGCCACCAGTGGGCGGGACAACCTTTTCAATCAGCCCCAGCATTTT
size: .
V: TRBV24-1
J: TRBJ1-5
D: .

CDR3: CASSPTTSTDTQYF
DNA: TGCGCCAGCAGCCCTACGACTAGCACAGATACGCAGTATTTT
size: many
V: TRBV4-3
J: TRBJ2-3
D: .

CDR3: CASSPRSHEQYF
DNA: TGTGCCAGCAGCCCGAGAAGTCACGAGCAGTACTTC
size: few
V: TRBV7-2
J: TRBJ2-7
D: .

CDR3: CASSLKADRPQHF
DNA: TGTGCCAGCAGTCTCAAGGCGGATCGGCCCCAGCATTTT
size: .
V: TRBV7-6
J: TRBJ1-5
D: .

CDR3: CASSRGQNTGELFF
DNA: TGTGCCAGCAGCCGGGGACAGAACACCGGGGAGCTGTTTTTT
size: many
V: TRBV6-1
J: TRBJ2-2
D: .

CDR3: CSVGDMDAEAFF
DNA: TGCAGCGTCGGGGACATGGACGCTGAAGCTTTCTTT
size: few
V: TRBV29-1
J: TRBJ1-1
D: .

CDR3: CSARRADRDYEQYF
DNA: TGCAGTGCTAGAAGGGCAGACAGGGATTACGAGCAGTACTTC
size: many
V: TRBV20-1
J: TRBJ2-7
D: TRBD1

CDR3: CAISGADIPYEQYF
DNA: TGTGCCATCAGTGGGGCAGACATCCCCTACGAGCAGTACTTC
size: many
V: TRBV10-3
J: TRBJ2-7
D: .

CDR3: CATSDSLENEQYF
DNA: TGTGCCACCAGTGATTCCTTGGAGAACGAGCAGTACTTC
size: many
V: TRBV24-1
J: TRBJ2-7
D: .

CDR3: CSTRGWGYTF
DNA: TGCAGTACTAGGGGTTGGGGCTACACCTTC
size: .
V: TRBV20-1
J: TRBJ1-2
D: .

CDR3: CASTKTQGPNSPLHF
DNA: TGTGCCAGCACCAAAACTCAGGGGCCTAATTCACCCCTCCACTTT
size: many
V: TRBV25-1
J: TRBJ1-6
D: .

CDR3: CSVDPDGTSGGGRYF
DNA: TGCAGCGTTGACCCGGACGGGACTAGCGGGGGCGGGAGGTACTTC
size: many
V: TRBV29-1
J: TRBJ2-7
D: TRBD2

CDR3: CAWGFGVEQFF
DNA: TGTGCCTGGGGTTTTGGGGTTGAGCAGTTCTTC
size: many
V: TRBV30
J: TRBJ2-1
D: .

CDR3: CASTPGGSSYEQNTIYF
DNA: TGCGCCAGCACTCCCGGGGGCAGCTCCTACGAGCAGAACACCATATATTTT
size: .
V: TRBV5-1
J: TRBJ1-3
D: .

CDR3: CSARELAVTF
DNA: TGCAGTGCTAGAGAACTAGCGGTCACCTTC
size: .
V: TRBV20-1
J: TRBJ1-2
D: .

CDR3: CASSRVGSGTWETQYF
DNA: TGTGCCAGCAGCCGGGTGGGCAGCGGGACATGGGAGACCCAGTACTTC
size: many
V: TRBV27
J: TRBJ2-5
D: .

CDR3: CASSAGWAYNEQFF
DNA: TGTGCCAGCAGTGCAGGGTGGGCCTACAATGAGCAGTTCTTC
size: .
V: TRBV6-6
J: TRBJ2-1
D: .

CDR3: CASSLWSGETQYF
DNA: TGTGCCAGCAGTTTATGGTCGGGGGAGACCCAGTACTTC
size: few
V: TRBV28
J: TRBJ2-5
D: .

CDR3: CAIGTYNEQFF
DNA: TGTGCCATTGGGACTTACAATGAGCAGTTCTTC
size: .
V: TRBV10-3
J: TRBJ2-1
D: .

CDR3: CASSLTPGAYEQYF
DNA: TGTGCCAGCAGTTTAACTCCCGGGGCCTACGAGCAGTACTTC
size: many
V: TRBV6-2/TRBV6-3
J: TRBJ2-7
D: .

CDR3: CAWSPDGTYEQYF
DNA: TGTGCCTGGTCACCGGACGGTACCTACGAGCAGTACTTC
size: many
V: TRBV30
J: TRBJ2-7
D: .

CDR3: CASGQGLAGNTIYF
DNA: TGTGCCAGCGGACAGGGGCTTGCTGGAAACACCATATATTTT
size: few
V: TRBV3-1
J: TRBJ1-3
D: TRBD1

CDR3: CASSRDGTRGYKLFF
DNA: TGTGCCAGCAGTAGGGACGGGACCCGAGGGTATAAACTGTTTTTT
size: many
V: TRBV12-3/TRBV12-4
J: TRBJ1-4
D: .

CDR3: CASSFYPSFGSSYNEQFF
DNA: TGTGCCAGCAGCTTTTATCCGAGCTTCGGGAGCTCCTACAATGAGCAGTTCTTC
size: many
V: TRBV7-2
J: TRBJ2-1
D: .

CDR3: CATKAANTGELFF
DNA: TGTGCCACGAAAGCTGCGAACACCGGGGAGCTGTTTTTT
size: many
V: TRBV24-1
J: TRBJ2-2
D: .

CDR3: CASLPTQGDSPLHF
DNA: TGTGCCAGCTTACCCACCCAGGGGGATTCACCCCTCCACTTT
size: many
V: TRBV18
J: TRBJ1-6
D: TRBD1

CDR3: CASSLFGGDLKPQHF
DNA: TGTGCCAGCAGTTTGTTCGGGGGAGATCTTAAGCCCCAGCATTTT
size: many
V: TRBV12-3/TRBV12-4
J: TRBJ1-5
D: .

CDR3: CASSHTRNSDEQFF
DNA: TGTGCCAGCAGCCATACCCGTAATTCGGATGAGCAGTTCTTC
size: many
V: TRBV3-1
J: TRBJ2-1
D: .

CDR3: CASSRVVGSGRADEQFF
DNA: TGTGCCAGCAGTCGAGTTGTGGGAAGCGGGAGGGCGGATGAGCAGTTCTTC
size: few
V: TRBV6-6
J: TRBJ2-1
D: TRBD2

CDR3: CSASRRDSYEQYF
DNA: TGCAGTGCTAGTCGGAGGGACTCCTACGAGCAGTACTTC
size: many
V: TRBV20-1
J: TRBJ2-7
D: .

CDR3: CSARDPISGDYNSPLHF
DNA: TGCAGTGCTAGAGATCCGATCTCAGGGGACTATAATTCACCCCTCCACTTT
size: many
V: TRBV20-1
J: TRBJ1-6
D: .

CDR3: CATRIRTEQYF
DNA: TGTGCCACTCGGATCAGGACCGAGCAGTACTTC
size: many
V: TRBV6-6
J: TRBJ2-7
D: .

CDR3: CASSSPSGGGDNEQFF
DNA: TGTGCCAGCAGTTCACCAAGCGGGGGGGGGGACAATGAGCAGTTCTTC
size: few
V: TRBV7-2
J: TRBJ2-1
D: TRBD2

CDR3: CASSPGPSYEQYF
DNA: TGCGCCAGCAGCCCGGGACCCTCCTACGAGCAGTACTTC
size: many
V: TRBV4-1
J: TRBJ2-7
D: .

CDR3: CASSPGQGSTEAFF
DNA: TGCGCCAGCAGCCCGGGACAGGGGTCCACTGAAGCTTTCTTT
size: .
V: TRBV4-1
J: TRBJ1-1
D: TRBD1

CDR3: CATSDQADYDEQLF
DNA: TGTGCCACCAGTGACCAGGCAGATTACGATGAGCAGCTCTTC
size: .
V: TRBV24-1
J: TRBJ2-1
D: .